This T cell receptor beta chain was sequenced for a study of shared clonotypes between healthy human individuals. The CDR3 sequence is 15 residues long. Trimming pared 0 bases from V and 0 bases from J, leaving 9 bases between. Germline CDR1 reads KGHSH; CDR2 reads LQKENI. Details on this clone: In the same sample, other DNA sequences code for this CDR3.

Profiled with immunoSEQ multiplex PCR; TCRdb holds only in-frame clones, not every one. The data hold millions of clones, with about 92% observed a single time. The V call is TRBV18, the J call TRBJ2-7; tentatively, D is TRBD1 (5 bases). The clonotype originates from a man between 18 and 35 years old in good health. The sample consisted of naive CD4+ T cells sorted from blood. The subset was: CD45RA+ positively selected. CDR3 amino acids: CASSPPGPSSYEQYF. In DNA form, the CDR3 reads TGTGCCAGCTCACCACCGGGGCCGAGCTCCTACGAGCAGTACTTC.